This T cell receptor (beta chain) was sequenced during a study of blood T cell repertoires in COVID-19. Study-level background: Samples came from the United States, Italy and Spain, spanning acute and convalescent COVID-19.

CDR1 and CDR2 from the germline V gene are MDHEN and SYDVKM. J gave up 2 bases and V 2 bases, and 7 bases lay outside the gene matches. This CDR3 has 16 residues. Authors' methods: Scientists estimated how many nucleated cells there were by amplifying reference gene primers. Produced via immunoSEQ multiplex PCR; TCRdb's table is partial and in-frame only. That table supplies the V and J calls and clone size; D and trimming were determined from the DNA. The sample records under 150,000 clones, around nine tenths being singletons. The J gene is TRBJ1-2, the V gene TRBV28; 8 positions match TRBD1. The specimen was peripheral blood. This receptor was taken from a human donor in a cohort sampled during active COVID-19. The CDR3 coding sequence is TGTGCCAGCAGTTTAGGGACAGGTCGTACCAACTATGGCTACACCTTC. Protein sequence: CASSLGTGRTNYGYTF.